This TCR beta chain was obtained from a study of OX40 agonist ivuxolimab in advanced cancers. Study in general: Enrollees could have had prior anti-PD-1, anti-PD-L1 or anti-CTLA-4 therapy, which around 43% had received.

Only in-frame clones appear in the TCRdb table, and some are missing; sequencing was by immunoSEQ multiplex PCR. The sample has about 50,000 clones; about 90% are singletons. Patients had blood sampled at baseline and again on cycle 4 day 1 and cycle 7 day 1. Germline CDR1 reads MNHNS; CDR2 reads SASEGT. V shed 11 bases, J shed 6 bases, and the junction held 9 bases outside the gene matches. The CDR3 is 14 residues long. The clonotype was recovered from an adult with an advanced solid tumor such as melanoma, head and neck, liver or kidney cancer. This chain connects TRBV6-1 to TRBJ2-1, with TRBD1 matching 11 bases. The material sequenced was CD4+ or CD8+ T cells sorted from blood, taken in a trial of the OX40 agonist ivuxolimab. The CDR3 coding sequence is TGTGCCTCCCGAGGGACAGGGGGAAGCAATGAGCAGTTCTTC. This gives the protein CASRGTGGSNEQFF.